These T cell receptor beta chains were read from a single sample in a study of control samples from healthy donors and cancer patients. The assay was immunoSEQ multiplex PCR, and TCRdb's table has in-frame clones only and misses some. Of some 140,000 clones in the sample, more than 90% were seen once. Material for sequencing was blood. The source of these receptors is a young man in good health. Each CDR3 is given with its conserved first and last residue. The D gene is left open where the match is weak. Part of the rows lack a size; the others show once, few, many or a class for expanded clones.

clone_size	d_call	v_call	j_call	cdr3_aa	cdr3_nt
-	TRBD2	TRBV5-5	TRBJ2-7	CASSRRLAANYEQYF	TGTGCCAGCAGTCGTCGACTAGCTGCTAACTACGAGCAGTACTTC
-	-	TRBV6-6	TRBJ1-1	CASSGTPGGTEAFF	TGTGCCAGCAGTGGCACGCCGGGGGGCACTGAAGCTTTCTTT
-	-	TRBV6-2/TRBV6-3	TRBJ1-1	CASSYSPGVRVTNTEAFF	TGTGCCAGCAGTTACTCGCCCGGTGTTCGGGTTACGAACACTGAAGCTTTCTTT
-	-	TRBV6-5	TRBJ2-7	CASSLGEQYF	TGTGCCAGCAGTTTGGGGGAGCAGTACTTC
-	TRBD2	TRBV6-1	TRBJ2-3	CASSATSGGKGTDTQYF	TGTGCCAGCAGTGCGACTAGCGGGGGTAAGGGTACAGATACGCAGTATTTT
-	TRBD1	TRBV27	TRBJ2-7	CASSHDRAEQYF	TGTGCCAGCAGCCATGACAGGGCCGAGCAGTACTTC
-	-	TRBV4-2	TRBJ2-1	CASSQDWSSVYNEQFF	TGTGCCAGCAGCCAAGATTGGAGTAGCGTCTACAATGAGCAGTTCTTC
-	-	TRBV6-1	TRBJ1-4	CASSEVGRPLEKLFF	TGTGCCAGCAGTGAAGTCGGCAGGCCCTTGGAAAAACTGTTTTTT
-	TRBD1	TRBV28	TRBJ2-1	CASRGTGGRNEQFF	TGTGCCAGCAGAGGGACAGGGGGTAGGAATGAGCAGTTCTTC
once	TRBD1	TRBV28	TRBJ2-7	CASSLRTGGYEQYF	TGTGCCAGCAGTCTTAGGACAGGGGGCTACGAGCAGTACTTC
-	TRBD2	TRBV5-6	TRBJ2-5	CASLTGLAGSETQYF	TGTGCCAGTTTGACAGGACTAGCGGGATCCGAGACCCAGTACTTC
once	-	TRBV4-2	TRBJ2-1	CASSQVVAYGYNEQFF	TGTGCCAGCAGCCAAGTCGTGGCCTACGGGTACAATGAGCAGTTCTTC
once	-	TRBV27	TRBJ1-1	CASSFGGRGTEAFF	TGTGCCAGCAGTTTTGGGGGACGGGGGACTGAAGCTTTCTTT
-	-	TRBV6-1	TRBJ1-2	CASSEQTINYGYTF	TGTGCCAGCAGTGAACAGACGATCAACTATGGCTACACCTTC
-	-	TRBV13	TRBJ1-1	CASDIRGERNTEAFF	TGTGCCAGCGATATTCGTGGGGAGAGGAACACTGAAGCTTTCTTT
-	-	TRBV28	TRBJ1-5	CASSFREGGNQPQHF	TGTGCCAGCAGTTTTCGGGAGGGTGGCAATCAGCCCCAGCATTTT
-	-	TRBV21-1	TRBJ2-7	CASDRGSISYEQYF	TGTGCCAGCGACAGGGGTTCGATTTCCTACGAGCAGTACTTC
-	TRBD1	TRBV29-1	TRBJ2-1	CSADRGDYNEQFF	TGCAGCGCTGACAGGGGGGACTACAATGAGCAGTTCTTC
-	-	TRBV4-3	TRBJ2-2	CASSQRPNTGELFF	TGCGCCAGCAGCCAACGTCCGAACACCGGGGAGCTGTTTTTT
-	-	TRBV6-5	TRBJ2-3	CASSPGTPSSPQYF	TGTGCCAGCAGTCCCGGGACTCCCTCTTCGCCGCAGTATTTT
-	-	TRBV29-1	TRBJ2-1	CSAYRSLGNEQFF	TGCAGCGCGTACAGGAGCTTGGGGAATGAGCAGTTCTTC
-	TRBD1	TRBV11-2	TRBJ2-7	CASSSLGQGGHEQYF	TGTGCCAGCAGCTCCCTAGGACAGGGCGGCCACGAGCAGTACTTC
-	-	TRBV6-5	TRBJ2-7	CASSRGYTYEQYF	TGTGCCAGCAGTCGGGGGTACACCTACGAGCAGTACTTC
-	-	TRBV4-2	TRBJ2-5	CASSQAVQETQYF	TGTGCCAGCAGCCAAGCAGTACAAGAGACCCAGTACTTC
few	TRBD2	TRBV28	TRBJ2-3	CASSRTVGLAGDVDTQYF	TGTGCCAGCAGCCGGACCGTGGGACTAGCGGGAGATGTAGATACGCAGTATTTT
-	TRBD1	TRBV7-9	TRBJ2-3	CASILGTGMRTSTDTQYF	TGTGCCAGCATCCTCGGGACAGGGATGAGAACCAGCACAGATACGCAGTATTTT